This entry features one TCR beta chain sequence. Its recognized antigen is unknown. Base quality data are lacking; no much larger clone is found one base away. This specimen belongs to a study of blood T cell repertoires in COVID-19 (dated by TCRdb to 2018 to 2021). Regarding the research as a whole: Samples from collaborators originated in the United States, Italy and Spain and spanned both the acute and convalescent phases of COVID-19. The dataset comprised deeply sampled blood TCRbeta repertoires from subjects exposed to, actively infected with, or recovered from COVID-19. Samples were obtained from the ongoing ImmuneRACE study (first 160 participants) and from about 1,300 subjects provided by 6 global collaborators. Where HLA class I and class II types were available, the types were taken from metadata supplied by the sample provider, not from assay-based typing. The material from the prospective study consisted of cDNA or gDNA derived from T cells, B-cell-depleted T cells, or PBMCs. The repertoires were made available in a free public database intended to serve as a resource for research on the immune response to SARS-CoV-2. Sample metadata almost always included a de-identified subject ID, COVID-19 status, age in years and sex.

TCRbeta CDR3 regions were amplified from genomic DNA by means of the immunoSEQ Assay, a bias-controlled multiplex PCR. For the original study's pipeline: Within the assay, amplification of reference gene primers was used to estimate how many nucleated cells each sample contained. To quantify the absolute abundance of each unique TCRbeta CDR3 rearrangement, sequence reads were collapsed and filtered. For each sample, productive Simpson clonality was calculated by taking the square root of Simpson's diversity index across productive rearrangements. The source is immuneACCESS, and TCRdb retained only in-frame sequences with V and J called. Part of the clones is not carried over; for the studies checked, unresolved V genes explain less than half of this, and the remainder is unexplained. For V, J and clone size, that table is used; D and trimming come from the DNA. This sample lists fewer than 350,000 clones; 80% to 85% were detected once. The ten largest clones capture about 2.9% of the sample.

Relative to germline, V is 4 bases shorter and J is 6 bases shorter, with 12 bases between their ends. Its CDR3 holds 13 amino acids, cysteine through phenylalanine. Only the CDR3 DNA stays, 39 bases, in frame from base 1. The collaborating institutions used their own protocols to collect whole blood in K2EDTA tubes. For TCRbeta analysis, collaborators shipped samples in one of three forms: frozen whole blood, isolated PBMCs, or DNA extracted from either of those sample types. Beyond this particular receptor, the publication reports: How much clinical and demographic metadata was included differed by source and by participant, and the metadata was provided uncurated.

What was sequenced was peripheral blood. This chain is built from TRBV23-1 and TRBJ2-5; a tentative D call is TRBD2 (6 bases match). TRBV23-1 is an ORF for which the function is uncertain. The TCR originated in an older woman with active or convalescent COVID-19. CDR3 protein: CASSPQEGQTQYF. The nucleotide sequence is TGCGCCAGCAGTCCCCAGGAGGGGCAGACCCAGTACTTC.